Listed below are T cell receptor beta chains from one sample, sequenced in a study of T cell responses to AZD1222 COVID-19 vaccine. Sequencing used immunoSEQ multiplex PCR; TCRdb keeps in-frame clones, though not all of them. The sample yields around 110,000 clones, about 92% seen once. This specimen consisted of peripheral blood, obtained on day 0 of AZD1222 vaccination. These TCRs come from an adult in good health. CDR3s include the opening cysteine and the closing phenylalanine or tryptophan. Each record gives: V gene, clone size, J gene, CDR3 length, D gene, CDR3 protein, CDR3 DNA. A D gene is named only where the DNA matches it firmly. Where a row states a size, it is once, few, many or the class of an expanded clone; other rows omit it.

TRBV9	.	TRBJ1-4	16	TRBD1	CASSERAGTGNEKLFF	TGTGCCAGCAGCGAACGAGCCGGGACAGGGAATGAAAAACTGTTTTTT
TRBV3-1/TRBV3-2	.	TRBJ1-1	15	.	CASSQYGAVDTEAFF	TGTGCCAGCAGCCAATACGGGGCTGTCGACACTGAAGCTTTCTTT
TRBV5-1	.	TRBJ2-2	16	TRBD2	CASSFAGRGDTGELFF	TGCGCCAGCAGCTTCGCCGGGCGGGGGGACACCGGGGAGCTGTTTTTT
TRBV2	.	TRBJ1-2	16	.	CASSQREGQGNYGYTF	TGTGCCAGCAGCCAAAGGGAGGGGCAGGGGAACTATGGCTACACCTTC
TRBV6-1	few	TRBJ1-2	16	.	CASSEKGSGRLDGYTF	TGTGCCAGCAGTGAAAAAGGGTCGGGGAGACTGGATGGCTACACCTTC
TRBV6-5	.	TRBJ1-2	13	.	CASSYSGAYGYTF	TGTGCCAGCAGTTACTCGGGGGCCTATGGCTACACCTTC
TRBV28	.	TRBJ1-2	15	TRBD1	CASSPWDRINYGYTF	TGTGCCAGCAGTCCCTGGGACAGGATCAACTATGGCTACACCTTC
TRBV5-1	.	TRBJ2-3	16	TRBD2	CASSVTSGSGADTQYF	TGCGCCAGCAGCGTGACTAGCGGGAGTGGGGCAGATACGCAGTATTTT
TRBV5-6	once	TRBJ2-7	11	.	CASSLGLEQYF	TGTGCCAGCAGCTTGGGTCTCGAGCAGTACTTC
TRBV10-3	few	TRBJ2-2	16	.	CAISKSGYSNTGELFF	TGTGCCATCAGTAAGTCTGGTTACTCGAACACCGGGGAGCTGTTTTTT
TRBV7-3	.	TRBJ2-2	17	TRBD2	CASSSARGLAGTGELFF	TGTGCCAGCAGCTCCGCCCGGGGACTAGCGGGAACCGGGGAGCTGTTTTTT
TRBV10-2	.	TRBJ1-2	13	.	CASSEPVGDGYTF	TGCGCCAGCAGTGAGCCCGTGGGGGATGGCTACACCTTC
TRBV7-9	.	TRBJ2-1	11	.	CASSFPNEQFF	TGTGCCAGCAGCTTCCCTAATGAGCAGTTCTTC
TRBV2	.	TRBJ2-7	13	.	CASVDSGSYEQYF	TGTGCCAGCGTCGACAGCGGCTCCTACGAGCAGTACTTC
TRBV10-3	.	TRBJ1-3	13	.	CAISETGSNTIYF	TGTGCCATCAGTGAAACAGGTTCTAACACCATATATTTT
TRBV5-6	.	TRBJ1-3	17	.	CASSLRSTAHSGNTIYF	TGTGCCAGCAGCTTGCGCTCGACAGCTCACTCTGGAAACACCATATATTTT
TRBV19	.	TRBJ2-5	13	.	CASSNVHRETQYF	TGTGCCAGTAGTAATGTTCACAGAGAGACCCAGTACTTC
TRBV19	.	TRBJ2-2	12	.	CASSTDTGELFF	TGTGCCAGTAGTACTGACACCGGGGAGCTGTTTTTT
TRBV7-9	few	TRBJ2-7	12	.	CASSFEGSEQYF	TGTGCCAGCAGCTTCGAGGGTAGCGAGCAGTACTTC
TRBV28	.	TRBJ2-2	14	TRBD1	CATPGQGNTGELFF	TGTGCCACCCCGGGACAGGGAAACACCGGGGAGCTGTTTTTT
TRBV3-1/TRBV3-2	.	TRBJ1-5	14	.	CASSPGYSNQPQHF	TGTGCCAGCAGCCCAGGATATAGCAATCAGCCCCAGCATTTT
TRBV6-5	.	TRBJ2-5	14	.	CASSSSHRGWAQYF	TGTGCCAGCAGTTCCTCACACCGGGGTTGGGCCCAGTACTTC
TRBV19	once	TRBJ2-1	12	.	CASSSRYGEQFF	TGTGCCAGTAGCTCAAGGTACGGGGAGCAGTTCTTC
TRBV27	.	TRBJ2-7	14	.	CASSLYQGTYEQYF	TGTGCCAGCAGTTTATATCAGGGTACATACGAGCAGTACTTC
TRBV24-1	.	TRBJ1-1	12	.	CATEDSNTEAFF	TGTGCCACCGAGGACTCGAACACTGAAGCTTTCTTT
TRBV10-2	.	TRBJ2-3	16	TRBD1	CASREVGQGSTDTQYF	TGCGCCAGCAGGGAGGTGGGACAGGGGAGCACAGATACGCAGTATTTT
TRBV5-1	.	TRBJ2-3	15	.	CASSLKQGATDTQYF	TGCGCCAGCAGCTTGAAGCAGGGAGCGACAGATACGCAGTATTTT
TRBV19	once	TRBJ1-5	16	.	CASSIDWQGSNQPQHF	TGTGCCAGTAGTATAGATTGGCAGGGGAGCAATCAGCCCCAGCATTTT
TRBV18	.	TRBJ2-2	16	.	CASSPSAGPSGGELFF	TGTGCCAGCTCACCATCCGCAGGGCCCTCGGGCGGGGAGCTGTTTTTT
TRBV28	.	TRBJ1-1	15	.	CASSFFKTTSTEAFF	TGTGCCAGCAGTTTTTTTAAGACCACAAGCACTGAAGCTTTCTTT
TRBV28	.	TRBJ2-1	13	.	CASSSGAYNEQFF	TGTGCCAGCAGTTCCGGGGCGTACAATGAGCAGTTCTTC
TRBV18	.	TRBJ2-3	16	.	CASSHGVAENTDTQYF	TGTGCCAGCTCCCACGGCGTAGCGGAAAACACAGATACGCAGTATTTT
TRBV7-9	few	TRBJ1-6	12	.	CASSRQDSPLHF	TGTGCCAGCAGCAGACAGGATTCACCCCTCCACTTT
TRBV9	.	TRBJ1-1	14	.	CASSVDSYHAEAFF	TGTGCCAGCAGCGTAGACAGCTACCACGCTGAAGCTTTCTTT
TRBV27	.	TRBJ2-1	17	TRBD2	CASSSPRQLRTSVPQFF	TGTGCCAGCAGTTCCCCCAGGCAACTTCGGACTAGCGTTCCGCAGTTCTTC
TRBV10-1	.	TRBJ2-7	14	.	CASSELQRPYEQYF	TGCGCCAGCAGTGAGCTCCAACGGCCCTACGAGCAGTACTTC
TRBV2	.	TRBJ2-2	15	.	CASSLLRRDTGELFF	TGTGCCAGCAGTCTACTGAGGAGGGACACCGGGGAGCTGTTTTTT
TRBV4-1	.	TRBJ2-7	15	TRBD2	CASSQVLAGVYEQYF	TGCGCCAGCAGCCAAGTACTAGCGGGAGTCTACGAGCAGTACTTC
TRBV29-1	.	TRBJ2-1	11	.	CSVSLAAEQFF	TGCAGCGTCTCACTAGCAGCTGAGCAGTTCTTC
TRBV16	.	TRBJ2-3	13	.	CASSQRGTDTQYF	TGTGCCAGCAGCCAGAGGGGCACAGATACGCAGTATTTT
TRBV28	.	TRBJ1-2	12	.	CASNFESGGYTF	TGTGCCAGCAATTTTGAGTCGGGCGGCTACACCTTC
TRBV9	.	TRBJ2-3	16	.	CASSVAGDPSTDTQYF	TGTGCCAGCAGCGTAGCTGGCGATCCTAGCACAGATACGCAGTATTTT
TRBV11-3	.	TRBJ2-3	19	TRBD2	CASSSESGTSGSLTDTQYF	TGTGCCAGCAGCAGTGAGTCCGGGACTAGCGGGAGCCTGACAGATACGCAGTATTTT
TRBV15	.	TRBJ1-1	15	.	CATSRDRPRYTEAFF	TGTGCCACCAGCAGAGATCGTCCTAGATACACTGAAGCTTTCTTT
TRBV5-1	.	TRBJ1-1	13	.	CASSDMGHTEAFF	TGCGCCAGCAGCGACATGGGGCACACTGAAGCTTTCTTT
TRBV15	.	TRBJ2-7	19	TRBD2	CATSRDRRPGLAGSYEQYF	TGTGCCACCAGCAGAGATCGGCGTCCGGGGCTAGCGGGGTCCTACGAGCAGTACTTC
TRBV3-1/TRBV3-2	.	TRBJ2-2	15	TRBD1	CASRRDRGFTGELFF	TGTGCCAGCCGCCGGGACAGGGGGTTCACCGGGGAGCTGTTTTTT
TRBV10-2	.	TRBJ2-1	12	.	CASSAGTREQFF	TGCGCCAGCAGTGCAGGGACGCGTGAGCAGTTCTTC
TRBV11-3	.	TRBJ2-3	15	.	CASSPRGRDTDTQYF	TGTGCCAGCAGCCCCCGGGGGCGAGACACAGATACGCAGTATTTT
TRBV3-1/TRBV3-2	.	TRBJ1-2	15	.	CASNHGASPSYGYTF	TGTGCCAGCAATCATGGGGCCAGTCCCTCCTATGGCTACACCTTC
TRBV6-2/TRBV6-3	.	TRBJ1-1	15	.	CASSSYRPNFPEAFF	TGTGCCAGCAGTTCTTACAGGCCGAATTTTCCAGAAGCTTTCTTT
TRBV7-9	.	TRBJ1-2	15	.	CASSTTTGIDYGYTF	TGTGCCAGCAGCACCACCACAGGGATCGACTATGGCTACACCTTC
TRBV19	.	TRBJ1-6	15	.	CASILRADYNSPLHF	TGTGCCAGTATCTTGCGGGCAGACTATAATTCACCCCTCCACTTT
TRBV19	.	TRBJ1-1	13	.	CASCGGPNTEAFF	TGTGCCAGTTGTGGGGGGCCGAACACTGAAGCTTTCTTT
TRBV5-1	.	TRBJ2-1	15	TRBD2	CASSPPGLVGDEQFF	TGCGCCAGCAGCCCACCGGGACTAGTTGGCGATGAGCAGTTCTTC